This T cell receptor beta chain was identified during a study of T-cell memory formation after mild COVID-19. The CDR3 spans 14 residues. The V gene end was trimmed by 7 bases and the J gene end by 0 bases; junction bases not matched to a gene: 5. Looked up from germline, CDR1 is SGHRS and CDR2 is YFSETQ. Concerning this clonotype: Antigen unknown.

MiXCR, applied by TCRdb to the 5' RACE reads, yields one record per CDR3 protein. The sample includes about 410,000 distinct CDR3 sequences, roughly 18% of them seen just once. Regarding the study as a whole: CD4+ contracting clones lay mainly in CM and EM, CD8+ ones in EMRA. Clones that got smaller from day 15 to 85 had even CD4/CD8, while clones growing later tipped toward CD4+.

The sequence was collected from a man younger than 35 who had mild COVID-19 (a few samples of this study predate the infection). Cell type and time point are not known. This chain links TRBV5-1 with TRBJ2-3; 7 bases agree with TRBD2. The sample comprised PBMCs or a T cell subset sorted from them (not recorded which). CDR3 coding DNA: TGCGCCAGCGGGCAGCGGGGAAGCACAGATACGCAGTATTTT. As protein: CASGQRGSTDTQYF.